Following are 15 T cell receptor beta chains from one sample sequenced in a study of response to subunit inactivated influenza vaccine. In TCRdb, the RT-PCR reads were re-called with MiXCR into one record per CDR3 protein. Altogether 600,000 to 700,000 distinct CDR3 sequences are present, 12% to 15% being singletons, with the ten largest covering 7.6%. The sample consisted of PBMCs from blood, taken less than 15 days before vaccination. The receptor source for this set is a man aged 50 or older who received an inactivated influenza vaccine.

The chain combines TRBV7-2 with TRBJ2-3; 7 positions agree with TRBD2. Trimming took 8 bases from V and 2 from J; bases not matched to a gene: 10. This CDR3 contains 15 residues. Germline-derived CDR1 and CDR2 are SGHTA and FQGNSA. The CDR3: CASARGDYDTDTQYF. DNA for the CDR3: TGTGCCAGCGCCCGGGGGGACTACGACACAGATACGCAGTATTTT.

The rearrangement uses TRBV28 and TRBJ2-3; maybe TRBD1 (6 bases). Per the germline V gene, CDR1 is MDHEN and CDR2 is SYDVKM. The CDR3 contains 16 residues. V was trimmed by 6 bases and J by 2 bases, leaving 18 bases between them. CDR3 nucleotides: TGTGCCAGCAGGAAATCCCGGGACACCTACACAGATACGCAGTATTTT. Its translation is CASRKSRDTYTDTQYF. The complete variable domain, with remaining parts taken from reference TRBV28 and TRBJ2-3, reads DVKVTQSSRYLVKRTGEKVFLECVQDMDHENMFWYRQDPGLGLRLIYFSYDVKMKEKGDIPEGYSVSREKKERFSLILESASTNQTSMYLCASRKSRDTYTDTQYFGPGTRLTVL.

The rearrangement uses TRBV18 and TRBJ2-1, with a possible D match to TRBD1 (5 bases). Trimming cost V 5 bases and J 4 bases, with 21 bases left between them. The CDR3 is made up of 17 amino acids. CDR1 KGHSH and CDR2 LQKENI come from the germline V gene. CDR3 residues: CASSRGSGVRTYNEQFF. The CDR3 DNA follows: TGTGCCAGCTCAAGGGGTTCTGGCGTCCGAACGTACAATGAGCAGTTCTTC.

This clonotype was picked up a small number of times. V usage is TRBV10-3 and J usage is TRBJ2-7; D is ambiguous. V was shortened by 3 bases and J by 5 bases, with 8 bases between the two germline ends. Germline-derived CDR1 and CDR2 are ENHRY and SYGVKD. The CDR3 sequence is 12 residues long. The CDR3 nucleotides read TGTGCCATCAGTGAAGGTCGGCACGAGCAGTACTTC. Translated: CAISEGRHEQYF.

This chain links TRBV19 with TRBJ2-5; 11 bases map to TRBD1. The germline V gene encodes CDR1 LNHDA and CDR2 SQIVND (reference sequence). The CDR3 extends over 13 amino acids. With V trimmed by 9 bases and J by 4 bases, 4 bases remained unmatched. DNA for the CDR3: TGTGCCAGCGGACAGGGGGCGGCAGAGACCCAGTACTTC. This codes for CASGQGAAETQYF.

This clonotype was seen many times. CDR3 residues: CASTLLAGLHNEQFF. CDR3 in DNA: TGTGCCAGCACCTTACTAGCGGGACTTCACAATGAGCAGTTCTTC. The chain links TRBV12-3 or TRBV12-4 to TRBJ2-1, with 10 bases aligning to TRBD2. The CDR3 sequence is 15 residues long. With V trimmed by 7 bases and J by 5 bases, 8 bases remained unmatched.

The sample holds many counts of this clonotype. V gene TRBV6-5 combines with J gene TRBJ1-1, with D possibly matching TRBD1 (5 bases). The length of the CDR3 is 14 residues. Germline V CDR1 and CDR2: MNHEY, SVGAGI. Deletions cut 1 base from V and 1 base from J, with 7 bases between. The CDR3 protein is CASSYLQGNTEAFF. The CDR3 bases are TGTGCCAGCAGTTACTTGCAGGGGAACACTGAAGCTTTCTTT.

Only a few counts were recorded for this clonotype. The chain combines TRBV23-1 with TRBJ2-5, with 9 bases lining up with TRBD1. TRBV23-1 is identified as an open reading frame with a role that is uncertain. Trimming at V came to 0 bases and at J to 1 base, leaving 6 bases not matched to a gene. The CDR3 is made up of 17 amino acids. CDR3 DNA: TGCGCCAGCAGTCAATCTCTCGGGACAGGGAGCCAAGAGACCCAGTACTTC. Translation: CASSQSLGTGSQETQYF.

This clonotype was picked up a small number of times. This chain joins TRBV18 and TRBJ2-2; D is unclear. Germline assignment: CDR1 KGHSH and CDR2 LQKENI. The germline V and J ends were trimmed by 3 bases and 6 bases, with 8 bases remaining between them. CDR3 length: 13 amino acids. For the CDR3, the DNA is TGTGCCAGCTCACCGAGAGAGGCCGGGGAGCTGTTTTTT. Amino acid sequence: CASSPREAGELFF.

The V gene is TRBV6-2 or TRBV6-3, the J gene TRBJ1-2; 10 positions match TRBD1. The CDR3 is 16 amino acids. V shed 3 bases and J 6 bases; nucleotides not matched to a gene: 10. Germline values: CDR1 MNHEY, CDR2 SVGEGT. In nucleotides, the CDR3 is TGTGCCAGCAGTTATAATCCCGGGACAGGGGTCCATGGCTACACCTTC. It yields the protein CASSYNPGTGVHGYTF.

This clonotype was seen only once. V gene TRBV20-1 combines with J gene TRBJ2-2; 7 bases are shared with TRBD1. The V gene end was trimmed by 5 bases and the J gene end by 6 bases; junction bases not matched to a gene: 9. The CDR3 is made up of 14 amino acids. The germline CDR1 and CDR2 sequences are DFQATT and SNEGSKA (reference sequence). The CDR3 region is CSASRDSLPGELFF. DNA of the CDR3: TGCAGTGCTTCCCGGGACAGCCTCCCCGGGGAGCTGTTTTTT.

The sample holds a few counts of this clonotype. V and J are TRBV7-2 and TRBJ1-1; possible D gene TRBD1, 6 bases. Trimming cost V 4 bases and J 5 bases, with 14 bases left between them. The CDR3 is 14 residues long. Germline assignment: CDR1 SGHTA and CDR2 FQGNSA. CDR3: CASSSSHRATEAFF. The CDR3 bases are TGTGCCAGCAGCTCCTCTCACAGGGCTACTGAAGCTTTCTTT.

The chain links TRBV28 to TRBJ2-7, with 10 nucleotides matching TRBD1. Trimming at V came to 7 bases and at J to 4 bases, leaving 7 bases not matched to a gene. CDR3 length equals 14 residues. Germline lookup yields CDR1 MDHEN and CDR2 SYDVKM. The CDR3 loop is CASNPWGQGYEQYF. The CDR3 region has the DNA TGTGCCAGCAACCCATGGGGACAGGGGTACGAGCAGTACTTC.

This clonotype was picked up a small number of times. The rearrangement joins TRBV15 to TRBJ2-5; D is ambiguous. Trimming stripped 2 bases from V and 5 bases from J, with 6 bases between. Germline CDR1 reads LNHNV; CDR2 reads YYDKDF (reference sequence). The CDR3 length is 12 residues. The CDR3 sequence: CATSRNEETQYF. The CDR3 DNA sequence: TGTGCCACCAGCAGAAATGAGGAGACCCAGTACTTC.

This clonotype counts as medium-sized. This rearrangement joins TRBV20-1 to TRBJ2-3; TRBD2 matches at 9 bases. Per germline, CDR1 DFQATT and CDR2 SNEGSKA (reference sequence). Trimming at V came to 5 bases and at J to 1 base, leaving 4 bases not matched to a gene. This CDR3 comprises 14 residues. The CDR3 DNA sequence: TGCAGTGCTGACGTAGCGGGGGGCACAGATACGCAGTATTTT. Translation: CSADVAGGTDTQYF.